These 8 T cell receptor beta chains came from one sample sequenced in a study of cytomegalovirus exposure and HLA in healthy donors. The PCR made use of 60 Vbeta and 13 Jbeta primers. Using immunoSEQ multiplex PCR, the repertoire was profiled, and TCRdb retains in-frame clones only, with some absent. The table records about 160,000 clones, 82% of them present only once. The source material was PBMCs. These receptors all come from a girl aged 5-17 years in good health and CMV-seropositive.

The genes are TRBV5-1 and TRBJ2-3; D is unclear. Trimming removed 2 bases from V and 2 bases from J, with 12 bases in between. This CDR3 is 15 amino acids long. CDR1 is SGHRS, CDR2 YFSETQ, per germline. CDR3 sequence (DNA): TGCGCCAGCAGCTTTAGAAGCGTGTTCACAGATACGCAGTATTTT. This sequence encodes CASSFRSVFTDTQYF.

This rearrangement joins TRBV9 to TRBJ2-1; 11 bases map to TRBD2. Per the germline V gene, CDR1 is SGDLS and CDR2 is YYNGEE. This CDR3 spans 20 amino acids. The trim removed 0 bases at V and 1 base at J, leaving 12 bases unmatched. The CDR3 spells CASSVGLGLAGGPSYNEQFF. The CDR3 DNA reads as TGTGCCAGCAGCGTAGGTCTGGGGCTAGCGGGGGGCCCATCCTACAATGAGCAGTTCTTC. Looking up the rest from reference TRBV9 and TRBJ2-1 gives the full variable domain: DSGVTQTPKHLITATGQRVTLRCSPRSGDLSVYWYQQSLDQGLQFLIQYYNGEERAKGNILERFSAQQFPDLHSELNLSSLELGDSALYFCASSVGLGLAGGPSYNEQFFGPGTRLTVL.

V and J are TRBV27 and TRBJ1-2, with 7 nucleotides matching TRBD1. J gave up 4 bases and V 2 bases, and 4 bases lay outside the gene matches. CDR1 is MNHEY, CDR2 SMNVEV, per germline (reference sequence). There are 14 residues in the CDR3. CDR3 sequence (DNA): TGTGCCAGCAGTTTAGGAGGGGGCGGCTATGGCTACACCTTC. Encoded protein: CASSLGGGGYGYTF.

This rearrangement joins TRBV5-1 to TRBJ2-2; D gene unclear. Trimming shortened V by 1 base and J by 5 bases, and 12 bases separated the two germline ends. This CDR3 contains 15 residues. Germline V gene data show CDR1 as SGHRS and CDR2 as YFSETQ. The CDR3 sequence is CASSLWAGSTGELFF. The CDR3 region has the DNA TGCGCCAGCAGCTTGTGGGCTGGTAGTACCGGGGAGCTGTTTTTT.

The CDR3 region is CASSLMALAGGLTDTQYF. The CDR3 region has the DNA TGTGCCAGCAGCTTAATGGCCCTAGCGGGGGGCTTGACAGATACGCAGTATTTT. The V gene is TRBV7-9, the J gene TRBJ2-3, with 11 positions matching TRBD2. V lost 2 bases, J lost 3 bases, and 10 bases stayed unmatched. The length of the CDR3 is 18 residues. Germline loops: CDR1 SEHNR, CDR2 FQNEAQ (reference sequence).

Written as DNA, the CDR3 is TGTGCCAGTAGTACGCGAATAGGGACAATAAATGGCTACACCTTC. Translation gives CASSTRIGTINGYTF. The rearrangement uses TRBV19 and TRBJ1-2; the D gene is possibly TRBD1 (6 bases). Trimming removed 4 bases from V and 6 bases from J, with 18 bases in between. The CDR3 length is 15 residues. Germline V gene sequence: CDR1 LNHDA, CDR2 SQIVND (reference sequence).

The V call is TRBV27, the J call TRBJ1-2; D is perhaps TRBD1 (6 bases). V was cut by 7 bases and J by 6 bases, with 15 bases left in between. CDR1 and CDR2 from the germline V gene are MNHEY and SMNVEV (reference sequence). The CDR3 spans 13 residues. In nucleotides, the CDR3 is TGTGCCAGCAAGACTACAGGGCTCCATGGCTACACCTTC. Translating gives CASKTTGLHGYTF.

V usage is TRBV7-9 and J usage is TRBJ2-1; a weak D match, TRBD2 (5 bases). CDR1 is SEHNR and CDR2 is FQNEAQ in the germline V gene (reference sequence). The V end was cut by 1 base, the J end by 10 bases, with 11 bases between. CDR3 length: 13 residues. The CDR3 loop reads CASSLGTLEEQFF. The CDR3, as DNA: TGTGCCAGCAGCTTAGGGACTTTAGAAGAGCAGTTCTTC.